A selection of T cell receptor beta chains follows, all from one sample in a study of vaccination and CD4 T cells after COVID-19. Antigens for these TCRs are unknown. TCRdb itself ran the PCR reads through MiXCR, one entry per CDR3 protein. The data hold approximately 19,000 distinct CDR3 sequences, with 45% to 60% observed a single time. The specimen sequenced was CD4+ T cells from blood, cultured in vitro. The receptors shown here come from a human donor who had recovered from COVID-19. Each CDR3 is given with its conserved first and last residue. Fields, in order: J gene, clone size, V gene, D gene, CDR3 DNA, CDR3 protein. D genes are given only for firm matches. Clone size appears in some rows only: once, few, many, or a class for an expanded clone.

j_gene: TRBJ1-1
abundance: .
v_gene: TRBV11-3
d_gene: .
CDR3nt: TGTGCCAGCAGCTCGACACCCACGAACACTGAAGCTTTCTTT
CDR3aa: CASSSTPTNTEAFF

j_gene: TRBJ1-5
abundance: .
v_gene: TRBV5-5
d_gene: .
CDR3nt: TGTGCCAGCAGCTCCAGGGGAAATAGCAATCAGCCCCAGCATTTT
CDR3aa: CASSSRGNSNQPQHF

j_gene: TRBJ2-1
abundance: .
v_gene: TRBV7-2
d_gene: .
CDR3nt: TGTGCCAGCAGCTCCCGGTACGGTGAGCAGTTCTTC
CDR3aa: CASSSRYGEQFF

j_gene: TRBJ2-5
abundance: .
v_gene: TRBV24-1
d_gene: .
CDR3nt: TGTGCCACCCGGGACTCCAGCCAAGAGACCCAGTACTTC
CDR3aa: CATRDSSQETQYF

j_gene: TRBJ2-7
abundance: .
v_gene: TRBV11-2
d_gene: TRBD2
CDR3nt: TGTGCCAGCAGCTTAACGGCGGGAGACTCCTACGAGCAGTACTTC
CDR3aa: CASSLTAGDSYEQYF

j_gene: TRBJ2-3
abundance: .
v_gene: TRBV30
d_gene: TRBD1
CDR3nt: TGTGCCTGGAGTGTAGCCCGGACAGGGAAGGGTTTAGATACGCAGTATTTT
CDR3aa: CAWSVARTGKGLDTQYF

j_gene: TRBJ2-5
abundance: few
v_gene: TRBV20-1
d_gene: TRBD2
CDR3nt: TGCAGTGCTGAAGCGAGCGGGAGACAGACCCAGTACTTC
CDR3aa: CSAEASGRQTQYF

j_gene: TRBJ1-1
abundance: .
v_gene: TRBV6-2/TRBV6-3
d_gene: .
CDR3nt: TGTGCCAGCAACGGGGGGACGGCGAACACTGAAGCTTTCTTT
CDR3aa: CASNGGTANTEAFF

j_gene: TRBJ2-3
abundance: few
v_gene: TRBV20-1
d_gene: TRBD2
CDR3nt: TGCAGTGCTTCCCCCTTACTAGCGGGAGAGGAGGATACGCAGTATTTT
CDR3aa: CSASPLLAGEEDTQYF

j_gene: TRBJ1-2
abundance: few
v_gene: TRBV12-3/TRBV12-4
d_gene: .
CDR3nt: TGTGCCAGCGGGTTCTCGGAGGGGGGCTACACCTTC
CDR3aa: CASGFSEGGYTF

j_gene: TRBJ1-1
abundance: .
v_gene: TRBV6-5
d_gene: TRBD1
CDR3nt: TGTGCCAGCAGTTCGACAGGGGACACTGAAGCTTTCTTT
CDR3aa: CASSSTGDTEAFF

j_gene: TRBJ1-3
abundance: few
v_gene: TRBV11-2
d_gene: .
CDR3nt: TGTGCCAGCAGCTTAGTGGCAGAGGCGCGCGGAAACACCATATATTTT
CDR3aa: CASSLVAEARGNTIYF

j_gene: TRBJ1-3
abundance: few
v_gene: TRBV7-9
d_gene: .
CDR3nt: TGTGCCGGCTGGGGCCCTGGAAACACCATATATTTT
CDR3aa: CAGWGPGNTIYF

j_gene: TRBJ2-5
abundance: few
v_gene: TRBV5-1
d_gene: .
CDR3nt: TGCGCCAGCAGCTTGGCCGGGGCTGGCGAAGAGACCCAGTACTTC
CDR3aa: CASSLAGAGEETQYF

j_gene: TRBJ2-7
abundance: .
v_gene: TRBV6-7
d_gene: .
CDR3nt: TGTGCCAGCAGTTTTAGACGGTATAGCTCCTACGAGCAGTACTTC
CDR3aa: CASSFRRYSSYEQYF

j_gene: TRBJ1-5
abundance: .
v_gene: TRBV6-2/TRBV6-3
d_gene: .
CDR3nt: TGTGCCAGCAGTTACCGGACGGGACGGACAAATCAGCCCCAGCATTTT
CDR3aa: CASSYRTGRTNQPQHF

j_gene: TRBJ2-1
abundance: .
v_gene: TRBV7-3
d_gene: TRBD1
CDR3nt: TGTGCCAGCAGCTCCACAGGGGGCGCGGGTGGGAATGAGCAGTTCTTC
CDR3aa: CASSSTGGAGGNEQFF

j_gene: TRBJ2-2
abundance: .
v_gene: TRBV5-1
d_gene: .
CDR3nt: TGCGCCAGCACCCCGCCCGGGACACAGAACACCGGGGAGCTGTTTTTT
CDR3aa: CASTPPGTQNTGELFF

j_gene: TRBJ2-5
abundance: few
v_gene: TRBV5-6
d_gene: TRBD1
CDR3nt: TGTGCCAGCAGCTCGTCGGGACAGGGACTTCGGGAGACCCAGTACTTC
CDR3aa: CASSSSGQGLRETQYF

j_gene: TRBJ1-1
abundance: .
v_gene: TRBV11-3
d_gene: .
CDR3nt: TGTGCCAGCAGCTTCGGGGGGCTCGCTGAAGCTTTCTTT
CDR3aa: CASSFGGLAEAFF

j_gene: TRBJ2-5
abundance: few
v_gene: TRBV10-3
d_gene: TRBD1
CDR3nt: TGTGCCATCAGCCCAGGGACAGGGCGAGAGACCCAGTACTTC
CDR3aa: CAISPGTGRETQYF

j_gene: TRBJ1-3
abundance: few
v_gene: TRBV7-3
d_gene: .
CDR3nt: TGTGCCAGCGGGCGGGGGTCTGGAAACACCATATATTTT
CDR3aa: CASGRGSGNTIYF

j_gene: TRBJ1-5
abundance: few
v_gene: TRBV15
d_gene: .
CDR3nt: TGTGCCACCAGCTCCCCCTCCGGGACATCTCGCAATCAGCCCCAGCATTTT
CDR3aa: CATSSPSGTSRNQPQHF

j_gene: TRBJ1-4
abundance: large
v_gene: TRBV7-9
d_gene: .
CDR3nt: TGTGCCAGCAGCTACCGGGACCCTAATGAAAAACTGTTTTTT
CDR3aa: CASSYRDPNEKLFF

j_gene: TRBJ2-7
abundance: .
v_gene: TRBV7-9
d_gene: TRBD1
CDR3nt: TGTGCCAGCAGCAAATTCGGGACAGGGGCCCCCTACGAGCAGTACTTC
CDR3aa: CASSKFGTGAPYEQYF

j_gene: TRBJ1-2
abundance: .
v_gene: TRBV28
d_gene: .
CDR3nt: TGTGCCAGCAGTTTATCCACCTATGGCTACACCTTC
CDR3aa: CASSLSTYGYTF

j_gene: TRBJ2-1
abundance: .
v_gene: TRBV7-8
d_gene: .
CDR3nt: TGTGCCAGCAGCCCGCGTTATACGTCGGAGCAGTTCTTC
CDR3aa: CASSPRYTSEQFF

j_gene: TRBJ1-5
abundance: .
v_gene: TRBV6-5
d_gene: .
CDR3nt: TGTGCCAGCAGTTACACTTGGGACCAGCCCCAGCATTTT
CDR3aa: CASSYTWDQPQHF

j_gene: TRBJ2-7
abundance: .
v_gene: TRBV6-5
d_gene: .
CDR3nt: TGTGCCAGCAGTTACTCGGACCCGGGCAGGTACTCCTACGAGCAGTACTTC
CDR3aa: CASSYSDPGRYSYEQYF

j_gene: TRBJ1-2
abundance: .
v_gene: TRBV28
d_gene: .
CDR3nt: TGTGCCAGCAGTGATATTCTAGGCAGCTATGGCTACACCTTC
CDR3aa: CASSDILGSYGYTF

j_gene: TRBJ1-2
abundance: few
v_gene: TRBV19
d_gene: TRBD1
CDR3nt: TGTGCCAGTAGTACCAGGACAGGGGCCAACTATGGCTACACCTTC
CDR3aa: CASSTRTGANYGYTF

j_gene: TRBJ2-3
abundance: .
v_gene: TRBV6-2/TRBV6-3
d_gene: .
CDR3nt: TGTGCCAGCAGTTATCGACAGGTCCAGCGGAATACGCAGTATTTT
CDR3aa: CASSYRQVQRNTQYF

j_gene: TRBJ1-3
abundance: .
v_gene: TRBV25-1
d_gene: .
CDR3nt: TGTGCCAGCAGTGCCGCAGGGGCGCGGGGAAACACCATATATTTT
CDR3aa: CASSAAGARGNTIYF

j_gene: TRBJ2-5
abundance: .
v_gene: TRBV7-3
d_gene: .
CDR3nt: TGTGCCAGCAGCACCGGACTGGATCAAGAGACCCAGTACTTC
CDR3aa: CASSTGLDQETQYF

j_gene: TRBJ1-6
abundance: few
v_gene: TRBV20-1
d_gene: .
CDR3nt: TGCAGTGCTAGTAAGCCCCGCCCGGGACCCCGGGGAGCCTATAATTCACCCCTCCACTTT
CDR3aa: CSASKPRPGPRGAYNSPLHF

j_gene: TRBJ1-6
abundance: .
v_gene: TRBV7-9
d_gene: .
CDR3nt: TGTGCCAGCAGCTCCCCCACAGGGACGGGGTATTCACCCCTCCACTTT
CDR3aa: CASSSPTGTGYSPLHF

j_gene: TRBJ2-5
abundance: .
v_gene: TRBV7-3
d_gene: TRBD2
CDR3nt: TGTGCCAGCAGCACCCAGCGGGGGGAGACCCAGTACTTC
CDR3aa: CASSTQRGETQYF

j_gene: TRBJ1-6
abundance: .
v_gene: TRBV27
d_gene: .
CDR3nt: TGTGCCAGCAGTTTATGGGGGGGAGGTAATTCACCCCTCCACTTT
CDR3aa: CASSLWGGGNSPLHF

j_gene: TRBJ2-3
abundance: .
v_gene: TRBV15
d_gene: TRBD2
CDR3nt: TGTGCCACCAGCACCCCACGGGAGGGTACGCAGTATTTT
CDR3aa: CATSTPREGTQYF

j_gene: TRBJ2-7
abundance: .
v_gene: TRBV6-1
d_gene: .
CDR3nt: TGTGCCAGCAGTCCCGGAGGTTTCGACGAGCAGTACTTC
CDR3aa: CASSPGGFDEQYF

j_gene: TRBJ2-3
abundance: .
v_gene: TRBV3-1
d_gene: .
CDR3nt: TGTGCCAGCAGCCCGGTGGGCTCTAGCACAGATACGCAGTATTTT
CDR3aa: CASSPVGSSTDTQYF

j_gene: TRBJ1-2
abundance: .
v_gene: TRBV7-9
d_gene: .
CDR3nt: TGTGCCAGCAGCCTGGGGCACCCAACCCTTAACTATGGCTACACCTTC
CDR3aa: CASSLGHPTLNYGYTF

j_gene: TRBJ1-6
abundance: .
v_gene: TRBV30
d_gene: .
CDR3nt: TGTGCCTGGAGTCTCCTAGAAATAAGTTCACCCCTCCACTTT
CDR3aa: CAWSLLEISSPLHF

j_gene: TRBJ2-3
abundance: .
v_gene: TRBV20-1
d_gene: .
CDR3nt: TGCAGTGCTAAGGCGGTCACAGATACGCAGTATTTT
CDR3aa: CSAKAVTDTQYF

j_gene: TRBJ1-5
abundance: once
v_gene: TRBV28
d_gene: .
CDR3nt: TGTGCCAGCAGTGCAGGGGATCAGCCCCAGCATTTT
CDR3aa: CASSAGDQPQHF

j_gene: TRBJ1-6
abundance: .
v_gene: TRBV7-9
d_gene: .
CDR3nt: TGTGCCAGCAGCTCGGGTTCCTATAATTCACCCCTCCACTTT
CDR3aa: CASSSGSYNSPLHF

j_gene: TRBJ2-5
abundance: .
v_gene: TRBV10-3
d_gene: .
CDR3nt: TGTGCCATCAGTGAAGGCCTTGGGACCCAGTACTTC
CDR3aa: CAISEGLGTQYF

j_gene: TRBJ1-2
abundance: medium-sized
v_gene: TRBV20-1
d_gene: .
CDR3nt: TGCAGTGCCCCGAGGGCGGACTATGGCTACACCTTC
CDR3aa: CSAPRADYGYTF

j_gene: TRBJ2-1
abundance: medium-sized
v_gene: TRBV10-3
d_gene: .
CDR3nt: TGTGCCATCAGTGAGGACCGAGCCGGGACGGACTACAATGAGCAGTTCTTC
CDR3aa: CAISEDRAGTDYNEQFF

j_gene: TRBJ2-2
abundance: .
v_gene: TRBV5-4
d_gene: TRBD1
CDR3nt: TGTGCCAGCAGCCCGACAGGGGGCAGGACCGGGGAGCTGTTTTTT
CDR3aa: CASSPTGGRTGELFF

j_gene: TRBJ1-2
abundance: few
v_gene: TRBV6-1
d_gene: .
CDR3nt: TGTGCCATCCATCCTTACTCGACGGGTAGTTTGTGGAATTATGGCTACACCTTC
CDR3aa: CAIHPYSTGSLWNYGYTF

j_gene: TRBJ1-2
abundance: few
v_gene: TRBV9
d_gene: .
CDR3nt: TGTGCCAGCAGCTCTCGTGGGGGGCTTGGCTATGGCTACACCTTC
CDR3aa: CASSSRGGLGYGYTF

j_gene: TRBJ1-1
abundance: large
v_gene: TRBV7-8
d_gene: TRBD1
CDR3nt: TGTGCCAGCAGCTTAGCGGACAGGGGGAACACTGAAGCTTTCTTT
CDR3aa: CASSLADRGNTEAFF

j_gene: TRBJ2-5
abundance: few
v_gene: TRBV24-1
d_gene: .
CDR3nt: TGTGCCACCAGTGACGGGGGAGGGCAGGGGACGGAGACCCAGTACTTC
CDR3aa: CATSDGGGQGTETQYF

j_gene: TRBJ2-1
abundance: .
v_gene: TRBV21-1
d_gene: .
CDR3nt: TGTGCCGGCCCGGCTCGCTCCTACAATGAGCAGTTCTTC
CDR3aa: CAGPARSYNEQFF

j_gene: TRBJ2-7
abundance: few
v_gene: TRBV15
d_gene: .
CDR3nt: TGTGCCACCAGCAGAGATGCGTACGAGCAGTACTTC
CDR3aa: CATSRDAYEQYF

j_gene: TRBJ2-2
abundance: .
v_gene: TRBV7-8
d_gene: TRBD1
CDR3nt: TGTGCCACCTTAATTGACAGGGTGGGCGGGGAGCTGTTTTTT
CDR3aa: CATLIDRVGGELFF

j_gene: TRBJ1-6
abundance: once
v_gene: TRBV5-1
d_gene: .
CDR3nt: TGCGCCAGCAGCTGGGGGGGGACGGATGATTCACCCCTCCACTTT
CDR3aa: CASSWGGTDDSPLHF

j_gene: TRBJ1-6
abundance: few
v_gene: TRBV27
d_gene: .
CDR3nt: TGTGCCAGCAGTTTATTGGACTCACCCCTCCACTTT
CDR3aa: CASSLLDSPLHF